These 10 T cell receptor beta chains share one sample of origin, sequenced in a study of Graves' ophthalmopathy and Graves' hyperthyroidism. Scientists amplified the TCR beta CDR3 regions from RNA transcripts. Amplification began with first-round RT-PCR using HTBI primers, then second-round multiplex PCR was performed. TCRdb re-analysed the multiplex PCR reads in MiXCR, keeping a single row per CDR3 protein. The data show 1 million to 1.3 million distinct CDR3 sequences, 35% to 40% seen once. The sample consisted of peripheral blood or thyroid tissue (not recorded which). The source of these receptors is an adult man with Graves' hyperthyroidism.

This clonotype was observed many times. A read error likely explains this, since a far larger clone differs by one base. This chain joins TRBV6-5 and TRBJ1-1, with D possibly matching TRBD1 (5 bases). The germline V gene encodes CDR1 MNHEY and CDR2 SVGAGI. Trimming removed 6 bases at V and 1 base at J, with 9 bases between. This CDR3 comprises 13 residues. Here the CDR3 reads CASRLGQNTEAFF. In nucleotides, the CDR3 is TGTGCCAGCAGGTTAGGACAGAACACTGAAGCTTTCTTT.

The chain is built from TRBV12-3 or TRBV12-4 and TRBJ1-4; perhaps TRBD1 as D (5 bases). The CDR3 spans 14 residues. V dropped 4 bases and J dropped 2 bases, with 8 bases sitting between them. Here the CDR3 DNA reads TGTGCCAGCAGTTACCCAGGGACTAATGAAAAACTGTTTTTT. Encoded protein: CASSYPGTNEKLFF.

In this sample, this clonotype turned up many times. The V gene is TRBV7-8, the J gene TRBJ1-5; D not certain. The CDR3 is made up of 13 amino acids. Trimming removed 3 bases from V and 11 bases from J, with 14 bases in between. CDR1 is SGHVS and CDR2 is FQNEAQ in the germline V gene. This CDR3 is CASSLIGLLSQHF. The CDR3 nucleotides read TGTGCCAGCAGCTTGATAGGTTTACTGTCCCAGCATTTT.

For this clonotype: A much larger clone lies a single base off, so this may be a read error. The chain is built from TRBV11-2 and TRBJ1-1; D remains ambiguous. The CDR3 sequence is 14 residues long. Between the trimmed V and J ends, which lost 8 bases and 4 bases, there was a span of 17 bases. Germline V gene lookup returns CDR1 SGHAT and CDR2 FQNNGV. CDR3 nucleotides: TGTGCCAGCGGCCCCTGGAGTGGTGCCACTGAAGCTTTCTTT. This sequence encodes CASGPWSGATEAFF.

Of note for this clonotype: The conserved closing phenylalanine or tryptophan is absent in this CDR3, likely reflecting a read error. No DNA is shown, since the ends of the CDR3 on it are uncertain; the CDR3 is the one TCRdb lists. V usage is TRBV2 and J usage is TRBJ2-5. Germline V lookup: CDR1 SNHLY, CDR2 FYNNEI. The CDR3 sequence runs 8 residues, both termini included. The CDR3 is CASSGLSS.

V and J are TRBV10-3 and TRBJ2-7; TRBD1 might be the D (6 bases). From germline, CDR1 is ENHRY and CDR2 SYGVKD. V was trimmed by 11 bases and J by 2 bases, leaving 22 bases between them. This CDR3 has 15 residues. The CDR3 reads CAFSGTKDSTYEQYF. DNA for the CDR3: TGTGCCTTTTCCGGAACCAAGGACAGCACCTACGAGCAGTACTTC.

As concerns this clonotype: Being one base from a much bigger clone, this may be a read error. This chain uses TRBV20-1 with TRBJ1-3; perhaps TRBD1 as D (6 bases). V was shortened by 5 bases and J by 4 bases, with 15 bases between the two germline ends. Germline V gene lookup returns CDR1 DFQATT and CDR2 SNEGSKA (reference sequence). The CDR3 consists of 14 residues. The CDR3 here is CSAEAGEPGNTIYF. The CDR3 DNA reads TGCAGTGCTGAGGCAGGGGAGCCGGGAAACACCATATATTTT.

This clonotype has a count of ten or more. The gene calls are TRBV2 and TRBJ2-2; 7 positions match TRBD1. The V gene's germline CDR1 is SNHLY and CDR2 FYNNEI. This CDR3 has 19 amino acids. The V and J ends lost 6 bases and 0 bases, in that order; junction bases with no gene match: 16. CDR3 region: CASRHSLNRDRPNTGELFF. DNA of the CDR3: TGTGCCAGCAGGCACTCCCTAAACCGGGACAGACCGAACACCGGGGAGCTGTTTTTT.

The V call is TRBV14, the J call TRBJ2-7, with a possible D match to TRBD1 (5 bases). The germline V gene encodes CDR1 SGHDN and CDR2 FVKESK. The CDR3 contains 15 residues. V shed 0 bases and J shed 0 bases, with 9 bases lying between them. In DNA, the CDR3 is TGTGCCAGCAGCCAAGATGAAGACAGCTCCTACGAGCAGTACTTC. The encoded protein is CASSQDEDSSYEQYF.

CDR3 bases: TGTGCCAGCAGCTTATCCGGGACAGGGGGCGCTGACTCCGGGGACGAGCAGTACTTC. This codes for CASSLSGTGGADSGDEQYF. The chain couples TRBV7-2 to TRBJ2-7; TRBD1 agrees at 12 bases. Trimming took 2 bases from V and 5 from J; bases not matched to a gene: 16. In germline, CDR1 is SGHTA, CDR2 FQGNSA. CDR3 length equals 19 residues. Using reference TRBV7-2 and TRBJ2-7 for the parts outside the CDR3, the full variable domain is GAGVSQSPSNKVTEKGKDVELRCDPISGHTALYWYRQSLGQGLEFLIYFQGNSAPDKSGLPSDRFSAERTGGSVSTLTIQRTQQEDSAVYLCASSLSGTGGADSGDEQYFGPGTRLTVT.